This T cell receptor (beta chain) appears in the sequencing data of a study of CD8+ T cells in alopecia areata. Findings and limits, study-wide: Clarity of TCR sharing across patients fell short of that in mice, possibly HLA-related.

Described treatment: oral pan-JAK inhibitor, 5-10 mg twice daily. cDNA serving as the sequencing template came from extracted, reverse transcribed RNA. The protocol was immunoSEQ multiplex PCR, while the TCRdb copy is restricted to in-frame clones and leaves out a portion. This repertoire shows roughly 190,000 clones, roughly three fifths found once; its top ten account for approximately 1.2%. This CDR3 has 9 amino acids. Germline-derived CDR1 and CDR2 are LGHNA and YSLEER. The ends were cut back, 0 bases at V and 10 bases at J, with 0 bases in the middle. About this clone itself: Antigen: not known.

The chain links TRBV4-3 to TRBJ1-1; D is ambiguous. This receptor was taken from a human donor with alopecia areata. The source was CD4+ T cells sorted from blood, collected between weeks 49 and 50, from a patient treated with tofacitinib. CDR3 sequence (DNA): TGCGCCAGCAGCCAAGAAGCTTTCTTT. It codes for CASSQEAFF.